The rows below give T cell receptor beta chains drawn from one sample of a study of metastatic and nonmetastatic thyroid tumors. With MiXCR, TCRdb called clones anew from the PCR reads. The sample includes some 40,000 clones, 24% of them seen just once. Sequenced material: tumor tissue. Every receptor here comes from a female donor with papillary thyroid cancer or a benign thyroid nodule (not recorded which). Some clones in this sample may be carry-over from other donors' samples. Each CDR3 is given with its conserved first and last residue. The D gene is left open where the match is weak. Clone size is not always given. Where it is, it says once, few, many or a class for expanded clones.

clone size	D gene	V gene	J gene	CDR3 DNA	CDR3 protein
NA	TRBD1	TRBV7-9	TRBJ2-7	TGTGCCAGCAGCTTAGCCCTGACAGGGGCCTACGAGCAGTACTTC	CASSLALTGAYEQYF
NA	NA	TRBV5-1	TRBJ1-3	TGCGCCAGCAGCTTGGGCGCGGGGGAGTTAAACACCATATATTTT	CASSLGAGELNTIYF
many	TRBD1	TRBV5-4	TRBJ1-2	TGTGCCAGCAGCCACGCAGGGGGCGGCTATGGCTACACCTTC	CASSHAGGGYGYTF
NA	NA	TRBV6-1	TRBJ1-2	TGTGCCAGCAGTGAATTGACGACGGTTGGCTACACCTTC	CASSELTTVGYTF
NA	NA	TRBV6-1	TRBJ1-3	TGTGCCAGCAGTGAAGGGGGACGGGTAGGAGGAAACACCATATATTTT	CASSEGGRVGGNTIYF
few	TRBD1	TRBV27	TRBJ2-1	TGTGCCAGCAGTTCACACAGGGGGCAGTACAATGAGCAGTTCTTC	CASSSHRGQYNEQFF
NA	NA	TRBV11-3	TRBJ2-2	TGTGCCAGCAGCTCAACTAGAGCCGGGGAGCTGTTTTTT	CASSSTRAGELFF
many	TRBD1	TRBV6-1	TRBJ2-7	TGTGCCAGCAGTCTAACAGGGGGGTCCTACGAGCAGTACTTC	CASSLTGGSYEQYF
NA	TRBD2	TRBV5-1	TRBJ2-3	TGCGCCAGCAGCTTGGTACCCTTTTCGGCGGGAGCCCGCACAGATACGCAGTATTTT	CASSLVPFSAGARTDTQYF
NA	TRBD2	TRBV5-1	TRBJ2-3	TGCGCCAGCAGCTTGGCTGAAACTAGCGGGATCACAGATACGCAGTATTTT	CASSLAETSGITDTQYF
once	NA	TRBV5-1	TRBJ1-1	TGCGCCAGCAGCATGAACCAGAACACTGAAGCTTTCTTT	CASSMNQNTEAFF
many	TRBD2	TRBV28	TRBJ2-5	TGTGCCAGCAGTTCCCGGACTAGCGCCGAGACCCAGTACTTC	CASSSRTSAETQYF
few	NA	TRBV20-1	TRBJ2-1	TGCAGTGCTGAAACTTACCGGGAGCAGTTCTTC	CSAETYREQFF
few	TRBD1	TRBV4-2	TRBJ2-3	TGTGCCAGCAGCACACGACAGGGAACACACACGGATACGCAGTATTTT	CASSTRQGTHTDTQYF
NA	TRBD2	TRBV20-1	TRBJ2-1	TGCAGTGCTAGAGTTGCGGGGGGACTAGCGGGAGCCAATGAGCAGTTCTTC	CSARVAGGLAGANEQFF
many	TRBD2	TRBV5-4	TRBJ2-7	TGTGCCAGCAGTTCCGGGACTAGCGGGAGAAGAAGCGAGCAGTACTTC	CASSSGTSGRRSEQYF
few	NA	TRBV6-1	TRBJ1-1	TGTGCCAGCAGGGTTCCTGACACTGAAGCTTTCTTT	CASRVPDTEAFF
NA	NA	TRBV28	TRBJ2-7	TGTGCCAGCAGTTTTCAACTGTGGCAGTCGGACTACGAGCAGTACTTC	CASSFQLWQSDYEQYF
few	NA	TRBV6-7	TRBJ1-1	TGTGCCAGCCGTGATCCCGGTGGAATGAACACTGAAGCTTTCTTT	CASRDPGGMNTEAFF
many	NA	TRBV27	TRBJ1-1	TGTGCCAGCAGTTTATATGGGTTTGGAGGGCAGAACACTGAAGCTTTCTTT	CASSLYGFGGQNTEAFF
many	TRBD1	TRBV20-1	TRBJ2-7	TGCAGTGCTAGGGGTGACAGGGACTACGAGCAGTACTTC	CSARGDRDYEQYF
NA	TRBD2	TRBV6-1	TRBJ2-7	TGTGCCAGCAGTGAAGAGGTAGCGGGAGCCTACGAGCAGTACTTC	CASSEEVAGAYEQYF
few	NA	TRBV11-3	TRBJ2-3	TGTGCCAGCAGCTTAGCTGGCGGCGATACGCAGTATTTT	CASSLAGGDTQYF
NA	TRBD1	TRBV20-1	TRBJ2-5	TGCAGTCCAGAACAGGGGTACAGTTCCCAAGAGACCCAGTACTTC	CSPEQGYSSQETQYF
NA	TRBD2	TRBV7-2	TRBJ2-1	TGTGCCAGCAGCCTGGTACTAGCGGGCAATGAGCTGTTCTTC	CASSLVLAGNELFF
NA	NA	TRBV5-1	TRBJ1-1	TGCGCCAGCAGCCCGGGACACAAGAACACTGAAGCTTTCTTT	CASSPGHKNTEAFF
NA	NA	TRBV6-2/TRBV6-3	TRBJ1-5	TGTGCCAGCAGTTACTCATTCGCGGGCAATCAGCCCCAGCATTTT	CASSYSFAGNQPQHF
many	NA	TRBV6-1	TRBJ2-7	TGTGCCAGCAGCCCACTCGGCCCTCTTGGCGAGCAGTACTTC	CASSPLGPLGEQYF
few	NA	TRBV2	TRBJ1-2	TGTGCCAGCAGTTCTCACTCAGCTAACTATGGCTACACCTTC	CASSSHSANYGYTF
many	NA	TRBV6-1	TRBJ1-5	TGTGCCAGCAGTTTCAGTTATAGCAATCAGCCCCAGCATTTT	CASSFSYSNQPQHF
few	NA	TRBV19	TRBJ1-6	TGTGCCAGTAGTATATTGGCCAGGAACGATTCACCCCTCCACTTT	CASSILARNDSPLHF
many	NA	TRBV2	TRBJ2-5	TGTGCCAGCGGGGACCTTAACCAGGAAGAGACCCAGTACTTC	CASGDLNQEETQYF